What follows are 20 T cell receptor beta chains derived from one specimen sequenced in a study of low-dose radiotherapy and immunotherapy resistance in tumors. cDNA synthesis used a TRAV/TRBV-specific primer set for both chains. A constant-region primer paired with the V-primer adapter amplified TCRs over about 20 PCR cycles. TCRdb analysed the reads with MiXCR anew, one entry per CDR3 protein. The table lists tens of thousands of distinct CDR3 sequences, roughly 28% of them singletons. Time point specified: before trial treatment. Source: PBMCs, taken before treatment. The receptors were sampled from a male donor with gallbladder cancer.

This clonotype was detected many times. The V gene is TRBV6-2 or TRBV6-3, the J gene TRBJ2-1; 13 positions match TRBD2. V lost 5 bases, J lost 5 bases, and 3 bases stayed unmatched. From germline, CDR1 is MNHEY and CDR2 SVGEGT. There are 15 residues in the CDR3. Written as DNA, the CDR3 is TGTGCCAGCAGTCACACTAGCGGGGGGGACAATGAGCAGTTCTTC. Its translation: CASSHTSGGDNEQFF.

There are many counts of this clonotype. CDR3 nucleotide sequence: TGTGCCAGCAGCTTAGGTGCGGGGAGGAGCACAGATACGCAGTATTTT. Translation: CASSLGAGRSTDTQYF. The rearrangement joins TRBV11-3 to TRBJ2-3, with D possibly TRBD2 on 6 matching bases. Between the trimmed V and J ends, which lost 1 base and 0 bases, there was a span of 11 bases. Germline-derived CDR1 and CDR2 are SGHNT and YENEEA. This CDR3 comprises 16 residues.

This clonotype was detected many times. This chain connects TRBV27 to TRBJ2-7; perhaps TRBD1 as D (6 bases). V was clipped by 3 bases and J by 6 bases, with 15 bases between them. CDR1 and CDR2 (germline): MNHEY, SMNVEV (reference sequence). The CDR3 is made up of 14 amino acids. CDR3 loop: CASSLWQGNGEQYF. The DNA for the CDR3 is TGTGCCAGCAGTTTGTGGCAGGGGAACGGCGAGCAGTACTTC.

The count of this clonotype is one. This rearrangement joins TRBV11-2 to TRBJ1-1; TRBD1 is a possible D gene (5 bases). CDR3 length: 13 amino acids. Germline V gene data show CDR1 as SGHAT and CDR2 as FQNNGV. V was pared by 3 bases and J by 7 bases, with 12 bases between. As DNA, the CDR3 is TGTGCCAGCAGCTTCCCCCTGGGGGGTGAAGCTTTCTTT. The encoded protein is CASSFPLGGEAFF.

About this clonotype itself: A far larger clone is off by one base, so a read error is likely. The V call is TRBV6-8, the J call TRBJ2-7, with TRBD1 matching over 11 bases. Germline lookup yields CDR1 MNHGY and CDR2 SAAAGT. J lost 6 bases, V lost 7 bases, and 14 bases had no gene match. The CDR3 spans 16 residues. CDR3 residues: CASTVSPGTGGGEQYF. DNA of the CDR3: TGTGCCAGCACCGTAAGCCCCGGGACAGGGGGAGGCGAGCAGTACTTC.

This clonotype appeared many times. The gene calls are TRBV7-6 and TRBJ2-1, with 7 bases aligning to TRBD2. V lost 0 bases and J lost 3; bases outside the gene matches: 5. This CDR3 is built from 16 residues. CDR1 SGHVS and CDR2 FNYEAQ come from the germline V gene. CDR3 in DNA: TGTGCCAGCAGCTTAGCCGCTAGCGGAGACTACAATGAGCAGTTCTTC. Amino acids: CASSLAASGDYNEQFF. Filled out from reference TRBV7-6 and TRBJ2-1, the complete variable domain reads GAGVSQSPRYKVTKRGQDVALRCDPISGHVSLYWYRQALGQGPEFLTYFNYEAQQDKSGLPNDRFSAERPEGSISTLTIQRTEQRDSAMYRCASSLAASGDYNEQFFGPGTRLTVL.

This clonotype is termed medium-sized (0.01 to 0.1%). The chain links TRBV28 to TRBJ2-7; D is possibly TRBD1 (7 bases). Germline V CDR1 and CDR2: MDHEN, SYDVKM. The CDR3 runs 15 residues. V was shortened by 7 bases and J by 0 bases, with 16 bases between the two germline ends. The CDR3 bases are TGTGCCAGCATCGGGGGACAGATGAGCTCCTACGAGCAGTACTTC. Encoded protein: CASIGGQMSSYEQYF.

Comment on this clonotype: A read error is possible here, since a much larger clone lies one base away. The chain uses TRBV27 and TRBJ1-1; the D gene is possibly TRBD1 (6 bases). The germline V and J ends were trimmed by 6 bases and 1 base, with 15 bases remaining between them. Germline V CDR1 and CDR2: MNHEY, SMNVEV (reference sequence). The CDR3 spans 15 residues. The CDR3 DNA follows: TGTGCCAGCAGCCTAAGTCAGGGGAGGAACACTGAAGCTTTCTTT. Its protein is CASSLSQGRNTEAFF.

This clonotype was observed at least ten times. The rearrangement joins TRBV12-3 or TRBV12-4 to TRBJ2-7; D unclear. The V and J ends lost 8 bases and 3 bases respectively, with 11 bases between them. This CDR3 has 12 residues. The chain's CDR3 is CASGLASYEQYF. In DNA, the CDR3 is TGTGCCAGCGGTCTGGCTAGCTACGAGCAGTACTTC.

This clonotype came up a few times. The rearrangement uses TRBV5-6 and TRBJ2-1, with D maybe TRBD1 (5 bases). The germline V gene encodes CDR1 SGHDT and CDR2 YYEEEE. There are 16 residues in the CDR3. V was trimmed by 4 bases and J by 0 bases, leaving 14 bases between them. CDR3 DNA sequence: TGTGCCAGCAGCCCCTTGGGGCAGAGCTCCTACAATGAGCAGTTCTTC. Its translation: CASSPLGQSSYNEQFF.

As regards this clonotype: This may stem from a read error, because a much larger clone lies one nucleotide away. The conserved phenylalanine or tryptophan normally closing the CDR3 is absent here, so this likely arose from a read error. CDR3 in DNA: TGTGCCAGCAGCGCAGCGGGACAGCCCCCAGATACGCAGTATCTT. Translated, it gives CASSAAGQPPDTQYL. The chain couples TRBV13 to TRBJ2-3; D is tentatively TRBD1 or TRBD2 (7 bases each). Germline V lookup: CDR1 PRHDT, CDR2 FYEKMQ (reference sequence). This CDR3 spans 15 amino acids. V shed 5 bases and J shed 4 bases, with 16 bases lying between them.

This sequence joins TRBV12-3 or TRBV12-4 and TRBJ1-5; D possibly corresponds to TRBD1 (6 bases). The CDR3 runs 14 residues. V lost 6 bases and J 4 bases, leaving 13 bases between the germline ends. The CDR3 here is CASSQQGGNQPQHF. In DNA form, the CDR3 reads TGTGCCAGCAGCCAACAGGGAGGGAATCAGCCCCAGCATTTT.

Remarks on this clonotype: This likely stems from a read error, as it lies one base from a far larger clone. This chain uses TRBV6-1 with TRBJ2-1; possible D gene TRBD2, 6 bases. The CDR3 is 12 residues long. V shed 5 bases and J shed 13 bases, with 15 bases lying between them. The germline gives CDR1 MNHNS, CDR2 SASEGT. CDR3: CASSPNRETQFF. The CDR3, as DNA: TGTGCCAGCAGTCCGAACCGGGAGACCCAGTTCTTC.

This clonotype was seen repeatedly, ten times or more. This chain connects TRBV27 to TRBJ2-3; 7 bases are shared with TRBD2. Per the germline V gene, CDR1 is MNHEY and CDR2 is SMNVEV (reference sequence). CDR3 length: 14 amino acids. J was trimmed by 13 bases and V by 6 bases; bases with no gene match: 16. This CDR3 reads CASSPGRGKDIEYF. In DNA, the CDR3 is TGTGCCAGCAGCCCTGGGAGGGGCAAGGATATAGAGTATTTT.

The CDR3 sequence: CSASSRNSYNEQFF. In DNA, the CDR3 is TGCAGTGCTAGTTCGCGGAACTCCTACAATGAGCAGTTCTTC. The V call is TRBV20-1, the J call TRBJ2-1; D ambiguous. The V gene's germline CDR1 is DFQATT and CDR2 SNEGSKA (reference sequence). Trimming stripped 3 bases from V and 0 bases from J, with 9 bases between. The CDR3 extends over 14 amino acids.

This clonotype has only one observation. A far bigger clonotype differs at one base, so this is likely a read error. This chain links TRBV4-2 with TRBJ2-1; unclear D gene. The CDR3 totals 11 residues. V was pared by 3 bases and J by 10 bases, with 7 bases between. CDR1 is LGHNA, CDR2 YNFKEQ, per germline. CDR3 sequence reads: CASSHGYEQFF. CDR3 bases: TGTGCCAGCAGCCATGGCTACGAGCAGTTCTTC.

In its sample, this clonotype was seen a few times. The CDR3 is CASSIDRGNTEAFF. CDR3 nucleotide sequence: TGCGCCAGCAGCATAGACAGGGGGAACACTGAAGCTTTCTTT. The rearrangement joins TRBV5-1 to TRBJ1-1; TRBD1 matches at 8 bases. V was pared by 4 bases and J by 1 base, with 3 bases of the junction left unmatched. In germline, CDR1 is SGHRS, CDR2 YFSETQ. The CDR3 runs 14 residues.

This clonotype was seen ten or more times. The CDR3 region is CASSQRAGLTTDTQYF. Written as DNA, the CDR3 is TGTGCCAGCAGCCAGAGAGCGGGGTTAACCACAGATACGCAGTATTTT. This chain uses TRBV5-5 with TRBJ2-3; 7 nucleotides agree with TRBD2. CDR1 is SGHKS and CDR2 is YYEKEE in the germline V gene (reference sequence). The CDR3 has 16 amino acids. With V trimmed by 4 bases and J by 2 bases, 10 bases remained unmatched.

This clonotype was counted many times. The V call is TRBV5-6, the J call TRBJ1-3; D uncertain. The germline CDR1 and CDR2 sequences are SGHDT and YYEEEE. The CDR3 is 15 amino acids. V lost 4 bases and J 2 bases, leaving 13 bases between the germline ends. CDR3 sequence reads: CASSRTNRPGNTIYF. The CDR3 coding sequence is TGTGCCAGCAGCCGGACCAACCGTCCTGGAAACACCATATATTTT.

In this sample, this clonotype turned up once. The rearrangement joins TRBV24-1 to TRBJ1-2; 8 bases fit TRBD1. The CDR3 has 14 residues. With 3 bases clipped from V and 5 bases from J, the junction kept 4 bases outside the gene matches. Germline CDR1 reads KGHDR; CDR2 reads SFDVKD. CDR3 region: CATSDTDRVYGYTF. DNA of the CDR3: TGTGCCACCAGTGATACGGACAGGGTTTATGGCTACACCTTC.